Sequencing of this T cell receptor (beta chain) was carried out in a study of cytomegalovirus exposure and HLA in healthy donors. Turning to this clone: Its target is not known.

After removal of 8 bases from V and 4 bases from J, the junction contained 10 bases not matched to a gene. This CDR3 is 17 amino acids long. Germline V gene lookup returns CDR1 MDHEN and CDR2 SYDVKM. Findings and limits, study-wide: Accounts indicate the classifier identified cytomegalovirus status with strong specificity and sensitivity.

The PCR was carried out with 60 Vbeta primers and 13 Jbeta primers. TCRdb's table, derived via immunoSEQ multiplex PCR, lists solely in-frame clones and lacks some. The sample consists of about 150,000 clones, approximately 71% of them appearing once. Sequenced sample: PBMCs. The sequence was obtained from a young man in good health and CMV-seropositive. The chain joins TRBV28 to TRBJ2-5; 16 bases align to TRBD2. The CDR3 spells CASESGTSGRALETQYF. CDR3 coding DNA: TGTGCCAGCGAATCCGGGACTAGCGGGAGGGCCTTAGAGACCCAGTACTTC.